Following are 28 T cell receptor beta chains from one sample sequenced in a study of T cells after somatic rescue of genetic block. Assay: immunoSEQ multiplex PCR; the TCRdb copy retains only in-frame clones and omits some. The sample gives more than 70,000 clones, approximately 90% of which show up once; roughly 1.7% is in the top ten. Sample: peripheral blood mononuclear cells (PBMCs). The receptor source for this set is a woman under 30.

The rearrangement joins TRBV5-4 to TRBJ2-2; 11 nucleotides match TRBD2. Germline CDR1 is SGHNT and CDR2 is YYREEE (reference sequence). The CDR3 is 18 amino acids. The trim removed 4 bases at V and 5 bases at J, leaving 13 bases unmatched. Written as DNA, the CDR3 is TGTGCCAGCAGCCGTGCCAGTCTAGCGGGAGGCGGGACCGGGGAGCTGTTTTTT. Protein: CASSRASLAGGGTGELFF.

The genes are TRBV19 and TRBJ2-1; D is perhaps TRBD2 (6 bases). The V end was cut by 6 bases, the J end by 6 bases, with 21 bases between. Germline values: CDR1 LNHDA, CDR2 SQIVND (reference sequence). This CDR3 contains 16 residues. The CDR3 sequence: CASSNSLGLPINEQFF. CDR3 DNA: TGTGCCAGTAGCAATTCTCTGGGACTGCCTATCAATGAGCAGTTCTTC.

This clone appeared once. The V call is TRBV27, the J call TRBJ2-5; D is possibly TRBD1 (5 bases). The germline V gene encodes CDR1 MNHEY and CDR2 SMNVEV (reference sequence). The CDR3 has 14 residues. Trimming took 8 bases from V and 2 from J, leaving 15 bases between them. CDR3 DNA sequence: TGTGCCAGCGGGTGGCAGGGCCTGCAAGAGACCCAGTACTTC. This sequence encodes CASGWQGLQETQYF.

The rearrangement joins TRBV27 to TRBJ1-2; 8 bases fit TRBD1. The CDR3 is 13 residues long. CDR1 is MNHEY and CDR2 is SMNVEV in the germline V gene (reference sequence). Losses at the gene ends were 7 bases for V and 4 bases for J; bases not matched to a gene: 5. The CDR3 sequence is CASTPGGAYGYTF. CDR3 sequence (DNA): TGTGCCAGCACTCCAGGGGGCGCCTATGGCTACACCTTC.

V and J are TRBV19 and TRBJ2-7; 9 bases agree with TRBD1. The CDR3 has 16 residues. J gave up 0 bases and V 1 base, and 4 bases lay outside the gene matches. In germline, CDR1 is LNHDA, CDR2 SQIVND (reference sequence). CDR3 sequence: CASSIGTGDPSYEQYF. CDR3 DNA sequence: TGTGCCAGTAGTATAGGGACAGGGGATCCCTCCTACGAGCAGTACTTC.

The chain employs TRBV5-4 and TRBJ1-3; D remains ambiguous. The CDR3 consists of 15 residues. The germline V gene encodes CDR1 SGHNT and CDR2 YYREEE (reference sequence). V was trimmed by 4 bases and J by 3 bases, leaving 14 bases between them. In DNA, the CDR3 is TGTGCCAGCAGCGCGGACGGAAACATTGGAAACACCATATATTTT. Its protein is CASSADGNIGNTIYF. The whole variable domain, filled in from reference TRBV5-4 and TRBJ1-3, reads ETGVTQSPTHLIKTRGQQVTLRCSSQSGHNTVSWYQQALGQGPQFIFQYYREEENGRGNFPPRFSGLQFPNYSSELNVNALELDDSALYLCASSADGNIGNTIYFGEGSWLTVV.

This chain joins TRBV27 and TRBJ2-7; 12 bases align to TRBD2. The CDR3 has 14 amino acids. Germline values: CDR1 MNHEY, CDR2 SMNVEV (reference sequence). Trimming removed 6 bases from V and 3 bases from J; junction bases left unmatched: 3. CDR3 sequence (DNA): TGTGCCAGCAGCAAGGGACTAGCGGGCTACGAGCAGTACTTC. This encodes CASSKGLAGYEQYF.

The chain couples TRBV5-4 to TRBJ2-5; 9 positions agree with TRBD2. The V segment lost 1 base and the J segment 5 bases; nucleotides outside the gene matches: 9. Germline assignment: CDR1 SGHNT and CDR2 YYREEE (reference sequence). CDR3 length: 16 amino acids. The DNA of the CDR3 is TGTGCCAGCAGCTTGATGGTAGCGGGAGCGGGTGAGACCCAGTACTTC. As protein: CASSLMVAGAGETQYF. Using reference TRBV5-4 and TRBJ2-5 for the parts outside the CDR3, the full variable domain is ETGVTQSPTHLIKTRGQQVTLRCSSQSGHNTVSWYQQALGQGPQFIFQYYREEENGRGNFPPRFSGLQFPNYSSELNVNALELDDSALYLCASSLMVAGAGETQYFGPGTRLLVL.

The gene calls are TRBV6-5 and TRBJ2-7, with 10 bases matching TRBD2. Trimming took 0 bases from V and 4 from J; bases not matched to a gene: 6. This CDR3 contains 16 residues. Looked up from germline, CDR1 is MNHEY and CDR2 is SVGAGI. DNA of the CDR3: TGTGCCAGCAGTTACTCCCCTAGCGGGAGTGGGTACGAGCAGTACTTC. This translates into CASSYSPSGSGYEQYF.

A few counts support this clone. The chain has TRBV10-3 and TRBJ2-7, with 9 nucleotides matching TRBD2. The CDR3 totals 15 residues. Germline-derived CDR1 and CDR2 are ENHRY and SYGVKD. After removal of 3 bases from V and 3 bases from J, the junction contained 6 bases not matched to a gene. The CDR3 sequence is CAISDSTSGLYEQYF. CDR3 sequence (DNA): TGTGCCATCAGTGATTCGACTAGCGGCCTCTACGAGCAGTACTTC.

The chain has TRBV28 and TRBJ2-7, with D perhaps matching TRBD1 (6 bases). Germline lookup yields CDR1 MDHEN and CDR2 SYDVKM. The V gene lost 5 bases and the J gene lost 2 bases, with 13 bases spanning the gap. The CDR3 runs 14 residues. This CDR3 reads CASSLPRDTYEQYF. The CDR3 bases are TGTGCCAGCAGTCTGCCCCGGGACACCTACGAGCAGTACTTC.

The table lists this clone with a few counts. V and J are TRBV15 and TRBJ1-5, with 9 positions matching TRBD1. This CDR3 has 14 residues. Trimming at V came to 4 bases and at J to 4 bases, leaving 2 bases not matched to a gene. Germline CDR1 LNHNV, CDR2 YYDKDF (reference sequence). The CDR3, as DNA: TGTGCCACCAGCATCGGACAGGGGAATCAGCCCCAGCATTTT. Amino acid sequence: CATSIGQGNQPQHF.

The genes are TRBV5-5 and TRBJ1-3; a possible D gene is TRBD1 (5 bases). With 3 bases removed from V and 0 bases from J, the gap between germline ends came to 13 bases. Germline-derived CDR1 and CDR2 are SGHKS and YYEKEE (reference sequence). The CDR3 contains 16 residues. CDR3 coding DNA: TGTGCCAGCAGCTGGGGGGATTCATCCTCTGGAAACACCATATATTTT. Its protein is CASSWGDSSSGNTIYF. The whole variable domain, filled in from reference TRBV5-5 and TRBJ1-3, reads DAGVTQSPTHLIKTRGQQVTLRCSPISGHKSVSWYQQVLGQGPQFIFQYYEKEERGRGNFPDRFSARQFPNYSSELNVNALLLGDSALYLCASSWGDSSSGNTIYFGEGSWLTVV.

V and J are TRBV7-9 and TRBJ1-2; TRBD1 aligns across 8 bases. The CDR3 sequence is 12 residues long. J was trimmed by 12 bases and V by 1 base; bases with no gene match: 4. Germline V gives CDR1 SEHNR, CDR2 FQNEAQ (reference sequence). The CDR3 loop reads CASSLVDRDDTF. The DNA for the CDR3 is TGTGCCAGCAGCTTAGTGGACAGGGACGACACCTTC.

The chain is built from TRBV6-5 and TRBJ2-2; no firm D call. Trimming stripped 2 bases from V and 10 bases from J, with 11 bases between. Germline lookup yields CDR1 MNHEY and CDR2 SVGAGI. The CDR3 is 13 residues long. The CDR3 DNA reads as TGTGCCAGCAGTTACACCGGTTTTGAGGAGCTGTTTTTT. Encoded protein: CASSYTGFEELFF.

The chain carries TRBV4-2 and TRBJ1-3, with 12 bases aligning to TRBD1. V shed 1 base and J 4 bases; nucleotides not matched to a gene: 8. Germline assignment: CDR1 LGHNA and CDR2 YNFKEQ. The length of the CDR3 is 18 residues. CDR3 sequence reads: CASSQAPGDRGPGNTIYF. CDR3 sequence (DNA): TGTGCCAGCAGCCAAGCGCCGGGGGACAGGGGGCCCGGAAACACCATATATTTT.

The V call is TRBV11-2, the J call TRBJ2-7, with 9 bases identical to TRBD1. The CDR3 runs to 14 residues. The V gene end was trimmed by 2 bases and the J gene end by 3 bases; junction bases not matched to a gene: 2. Looked up from germline, CDR1 is SGHAT and CDR2 is FQNNGV. This chain's CDR3 is CASSLWDRDYEQYF. In DNA, the CDR3 is TGTGCCAGCAGCTTATGGGACAGGGACTACGAGCAGTACTTC.

The V gene is TRBV29-1, the J gene TRBJ2-3, with D unclear. Germline V gene lookup returns CDR1 SQVTM and CDR2 ANQGSEA. The CDR3 runs 11 residues. Trimming removed 7 bases from V and 6 bases from J, with 11 bases in between. The CDR3: CSGAPLDTQYF. The CDR3 DNA is TGCAGCGGAGCCCCCCTGGATACGCAGTATTTT.

This chain links TRBV25-1 with TRBJ1-1; D perhaps matches TRBD1 (5 bases). The CDR3 sequence is 15 residues long. Germline-derived CDR1 and CDR2 are MGHDK and SYGVNS. V lost 2 bases and J 3 bases, leaving 13 bases between the germline ends. The CDR3 here is CASSEGTIWDTEAFF. CDR3 nucleotides: TGTGCCAGCAGTGAAGGGACTATTTGGGACACTGAAGCTTTCTTT. Full variable domain (remainder filled in from reference TRBV25-1 and TRBJ1-1): EADIYQTPRYLVIGTGKKITLECSQTMGHDKMYWYQQDPGMELHLIHYSYGVNSTEKGDLSSESTVSRIRTEHFPLTLESARPSHTSQYLCASSEGTIWDTEAFFGQGTRLTVV.

The chain couples TRBV7-2 to TRBJ1-5; D remains ambiguous. Germline values: CDR1 SGHTA, CDR2 FQGNSA. Trimming cost V 2 bases and J 7 bases, with 6 bases left between them. The CDR3 length is 12 residues. CDR3 DNA: TGTGCCAGCAGCTTAATGGGCCAGCCCCAGCATTTT. This encodes CASSLMGQPQHF.

The chain couples TRBV28 to TRBJ2-2; TRBD2 matches at 8 bases. This CDR3 contains 15 residues. The germline CDR1 and CDR2 sequences are MDHEN and SYDVKM. The V and J ends lost 7 bases and 9 bases, in that order; junction bases with no gene match: 13. CDR3 bases: TGTGCCAGCATCACAAAAGGCAGCGGGAGCCGGGAGCTGTTTTTT. Amino acid sequence: CASITKGSGSRELFF.

The V gene is TRBV7-6, the J gene TRBJ2-7; a possible D gene is TRBD2 (6 bases). CDR1 is SGHVS and CDR2 is FNYEAQ in the germline V gene. This CDR3 is 12 amino acids long. Between the trimmed V and J ends, which lost 5 bases and 7 bases, there was a span of 12 bases. CDR3 loop: CASSRLEDEQYF. In nucleotides, the CDR3 is TGTGCCAGCAGCCGACTAGAAGATGAGCAGTACTTC.

This clone showed up just a few times. The genes are TRBV29-1 and TRBJ1-4; TRBD1 is a possible D gene (5 bases). Germline CDR1 reads SQVTM; CDR2 reads ANQGSEA. V gave up 2 bases and J gave up 5 bases, with 9 bases separating them. CDR3 length equals 13 residues. The CDR3 is CSVELTANEKLFF. The DNA for the CDR3 is TGCAGCGTTGAATTGACAGCGAATGAAAAACTGTTTTTT. Variable domain in full (rest from reference TRBV29-1 and TRBJ1-4): SAVISQKPSRDICQRGTSLTIQCQVDSQVTMMFWYRQQPGQSLTLIATANQGSEATYESGFVIDKFPISRPNLTFSTLTVSNMSPEDSSIYLCSVELTANEKLFFGSGTQLSVL.

The chain links TRBV6-5 to TRBJ1-2, with D unresolved. Trimming stripped 6 bases from V and 3 bases from J, with 14 bases between. The CDR3 contains 14 residues. Germline V CDR1 and CDR2: MNHEY, SVGAGI. The CDR3 loop reads CASRERNKYYGYTF. CDR3 nucleotide sequence: TGTGCCAGCAGAGAACGGAATAAATACTATGGCTACACCTTC.

The rearrangement uses TRBV5-1 and TRBJ2-1; 12 bases match TRBD2. The germline V gene has CDR1 SGHRS and CDR2 YFSETQ. The CDR3 length is 15 residues. Trimming cost V 6 bases and J 10 bases; bases outside gene matches: 11. The CDR3 sequence is CASNGGLAGPIEQFF. The CDR3 DNA is TGCGCCAGCAACGGGGGACTAGCGGGCCCTATCGAGCAGTTCTTC.

J is TRBJ2-7 and V is TRBV11-3; TRBD2 agrees at 7 bases. V was clipped by 4 bases and J by 7 bases; unmatched bases: 16. The CDR3 has 16 residues. Germline CDR1 reads SGHNT; CDR2 reads YENEEA. CDR3 DNA sequence: TGTGCCAGCAGCTCCCCTTGGAGCGGGAAGGCGGGTGAGCAGTACTTC. It is translated as CASSSPWSGKAGEQYF.

The V and J genes are TRBV7-9 and TRBJ2-1, with D maybe TRBD1 (5 bases). V lost 5 bases and J 7 bases, leaving 18 bases between the germline ends. Germline V lookup: CDR1 SEHNR, CDR2 FQNEAQ (reference sequence). This CDR3 comprises 15 residues. The CDR3 reads CASSQGPYPWNEQFF. Here the CDR3 DNA reads TGTGCCAGCAGCCAGGGCCCATATCCGTGGAATGAGCAGTTCTTC.

This chain links TRBV20-1 with TRBJ2-1, with D perhaps TRBD2 (6 bases). Germline V gene data show CDR1 as DFQATT and CDR2 as SNEGSKA (reference sequence). The CDR3 extends over 11 amino acids. V lost 8 bases to trimming and J lost 10 bases, with 15 bases between them. The CDR3 nucleotides are TGCAGTACCGGGGGTCCCCAAGAGCAGTTCTTC. This translates into CSTGGPQEQFF.